This T cell receptor (beta chain) was found in a study of control samples from healthy donors and cancer patients. This table comes from immunoSEQ multiplex PCR, and its TCRdb copy is limited to in-frame clones, with some not included. In the table there are approximately 120,000 clones, 80% to 95% of which are singletons. In germline, CDR1 is LNHDA, CDR2 SQIVND (reference sequence). CDR3 size: 18 residues. The junction had 15 bases not matched to a gene; V was cut back by 5 bases and J by 2 bases. Turning to this clone: This same CDR3 is encoded by further DNA sequences in the sample.

This chain links TRBV19 with TRBJ2-5; 9 nucleotides agree with TRBD1. Sequenced sample: PBMCs. This sequence was found in an elderly man with head and neck cancer. The CDR3 is CASSSIHNRGLQQETQYF. The CDR3, as DNA: TGTGCCAGTAGTTCCATTCATAACAGGGGGCTACAACAAGAGACCCAGTACTTC.